Below, 5 T cell receptor beta chains from the same sample are listed, as sequenced in a study of siplizumab effects on memory and regulatory T cells. Libraries were prepared by immunoSEQ multiplex PCR; TCRdb keeps only in-frame clonotypes and omits some of them. Of 100,000 to 120,000 clones detected, roughly 90% appear once; the ten largest clones hold approximately 1.2%. The sample taken for sequencing was CD4+ T cells sorted from blood. These receptors were obtained from a human donor in good health.

This clone came up a few times. The chain is built from TRBV11-2 and TRBJ1-5; TRBD1 is a possible D gene (5 bases). V was trimmed by 5 bases and J by 0 bases, leaving 8 bases between them. CDR3 length: 14 amino acids. Germline V gene lookup returns CDR1 SGHAT and CDR2 FQNNGV. The CDR3 reads CASSQGPSNQPQHF. The CDR3 bases are TGTGCCAGCAGCCAGGGCCCTAGCAATCAGCCCCAGCATTTT.

The chain links TRBV5-4 to TRBJ2-3, with TRBD2 matching over 14 bases. V dropped 4 bases and J dropped 0; count of bases not matched to a gene: 13. The CDR3 has 20 amino acids. Germline V gene lookup returns CDR1 SGHNT and CDR2 YYREEE (reference sequence). In nucleotides, the CDR3 is TGTGCCAGCAGCCGCGGAGTGACTAGCGGGGGGGCTTACAGCACAGATACGCAGTATTTT. This gives the protein CASSRGVTSGGAYSTDTQYF.

The chain uses TRBV10-2 and TRBJ2-7, with 8 nucleotides matching TRBD1. The germline gives CDR1 WSHSY, CDR2 SAAADI. The V segment lost 7 bases and the J segment 2 bases; nucleotides outside the gene matches: 4. CDR3 length: 13 residues. CDR3 bases: TGCGCCAGCACCGGACAGGGAACCTACGAGCAGTACTTC. Amino acids: CASTGQGTYEQYF.

In this sample, this clone turned up a few times. V and J are TRBV2 and TRBJ1-2; tentatively, D is TRBD1 (5 bases). Trimming left V 1 base short and J 0 bases short, with 9 bases between. The CDR3 contains 15 residues. From germline, CDR1 is SNHLY and CDR2 FYNNEI. This chain's CDR3 is CASSEDRLSNYGYTF. CDR3 DNA sequence: TGTGCCAGCAGTGAAGACAGGTTGTCTAACTATGGCTACACCTTC.

This chain connects TRBV29-1 to TRBJ2-7, with D tentatively TRBD1 or TRBD2 (6 bases each). The germline V gene encodes CDR1 SQVTM and CDR2 ANQGSEA. V was trimmed by 4 bases and J by 5 bases, leaving 18 bases between them. The CDR3 totals 14 residues. CDR3 nucleotides: TGCAGCGTTGCGCCCCTTCCGGGGGCGCACGAGCAGTACTTC. Translating it yields CSVAPLPGAHEQYF.